The 9 T cell receptor beta chains in this list originate from one sample, sequenced in a study of cytomegalovirus exposure and HLA in healthy donors. Primers: 60 Vbeta forward and 13 Jbeta reverse. The assay was immunoSEQ multiplex PCR, and TCRdb's table has in-frame clones only and misses some. The sample shows 210,000 or so clones, more than 75% of them seen only once. Sequencing input: PBMCs. These receptors were obtained from a man aged 25-45 years in good health and CMV-seronegative.

The gene calls are TRBV7-9 and TRBJ2-7; 9 bases map to TRBD1. Germline CDR1 is SEHNR and CDR2 is FQNEAQ (reference sequence). The CDR3 has 14 amino acids. The V segment lost 4 bases and the J segment 5 bases; nucleotides outside the gene matches: 6. The CDR3 sequence is CASSSRDRVNEQYF. The CDR3 region has the DNA TGTGCCAGCAGCTCCCGGGACAGGGTAAACGAGCAGTACTTC. The complete variable domain, with remaining parts taken from reference TRBV7-9 and TRBJ2-7, reads DTGVSQNPRHKITKRGQNVTFRCDPISEHNRLYWYRQTLGQGPEFLTYFQNEAQLEKSRLLSDRFSAERPKGSFSTLEIQRTEQGDSAMYLCASSSRDRVNEQYFGPGTRLTVT.

As regards this clone: One end of the junction is discordant with germline, which a read error may explain. The rearrangement joins TRBV7-9 to TRBJ1-5; D gene uncertain. The CDR3 extends over 12 amino acids. Germline CDR1 SEHNR, CDR2 FQNEAQ (reference sequence). The CDR3 reads CSSSLGSTPQHF. The DNA of the CDR3 is TGTTCCAGCAGCTTGGGGAGCACACCCCAGCATTTT.

This chain uses TRBV5-3 with TRBJ1-1, with TRBD1 matching 12 bases. TRBV5-3 is filed as an ORF, its function uncertain. V was pared by 3 bases and J by 6 bases, with 9 bases of the junction left unmatched. The CDR3 totals 16 residues. The CDR3 DNA follows: TGTGCCAGAAGCTCTGGGACAGGGGGCGCGCCCCCTGAAGCTTTCTTT. Residues: CARSSGTGGAPPEAFF.

This sequence joins TRBV27 and TRBJ2-3, with 8 bases identical to TRBD2. J lost 1 base, V lost 4 bases, and 1 base had no gene match. This CDR3 contains 14 residues. From germline, CDR1 is MNHEY and CDR2 SMNVEV (reference sequence). The CDR3 sequence: CASSYGGGTDTQYF. CDR3 sequence (DNA): TGTGCCAGCAGTTACGGGGGGGGCACAGATACGCAGTATTTT.

The sample holds a few counts of this clone. This chain links TRBV6-5 with TRBJ2-7; tentative D call: TRBD1 (6 bases). The CDR3 is made up of 15 amino acids. V gave up 7 bases and J gave up 2 bases, with 18 bases separating them. Looked up from germline, CDR1 is MNHEY and CDR2 is SVGAGI. CDR3 sequence reads: CASTSDRTAPYEQYF. In nucleotides, the CDR3 is TGTGCCAGCACCTCAGATCGGACAGCCCCCTACGAGCAGTACTTC.

The V gene is TRBV6-5, the J gene TRBJ2-2; 10 bases map to TRBD1. The CDR3 is 15 amino acids. J was trimmed by 3 bases and V by 6 bases; bases with no gene match: 4. The germline V gene encodes CDR1 MNHEY and CDR2 SVGAGI. In nucleotides, the CDR3 is TGTGCCAGCAGCAGGGACAGGGGAGACACCGGGGAGCTGTTTTTT. It yields the protein CASSRDRGDTGELFF.

The chain joins TRBV4-2 to TRBJ2-6, with unresolved D. Trimming left V 1 base short and J 2 bases short, with 9 bases between. The CDR3 runs 16 residues. CDR1 and CDR2 from the germline V gene are LGHNA and YNFKEQ. The CDR3 DNA reads TGTGCCAGCAGCCAAGTGGGCAGGACTGGGGCCAACGTCCTGACTTTC. It is translated as CASSQVGRTGANVLTF.

This chain uses TRBV10-3 with TRBJ2-5, with D possibly TRBD2 on 5 matching bases. The V end lost 6 bases, the J end lost 3 bases, and 11 bases lay between the germline ends. Germline lookup yields CDR1 ENHRY and CDR2 SYGVKD. This CDR3 comprises 13 residues. The CDR3 here is CAISGESEETQYF. The CDR3 DNA reads as TGTGCCATCAGCGGGGAGTCGGAAGAGACCCAGTACTTC.

The gene calls are TRBV7-9 and TRBJ2-5, with a tentative D call TRBD1 (5 bases). The CDR3 loop spans 15 amino acids. Germline V CDR1 and CDR2: SEHNR, FQNEAQ (reference sequence). The V end was cut by 6 bases, the J end by 3 bases, with 17 bases between. CDR3 in DNA: TGTGCCAGCAGACACCTCGGACACTCGAAAGAGACCCAGTACTTC. Translating gives CASRHLGHSKETQYF.